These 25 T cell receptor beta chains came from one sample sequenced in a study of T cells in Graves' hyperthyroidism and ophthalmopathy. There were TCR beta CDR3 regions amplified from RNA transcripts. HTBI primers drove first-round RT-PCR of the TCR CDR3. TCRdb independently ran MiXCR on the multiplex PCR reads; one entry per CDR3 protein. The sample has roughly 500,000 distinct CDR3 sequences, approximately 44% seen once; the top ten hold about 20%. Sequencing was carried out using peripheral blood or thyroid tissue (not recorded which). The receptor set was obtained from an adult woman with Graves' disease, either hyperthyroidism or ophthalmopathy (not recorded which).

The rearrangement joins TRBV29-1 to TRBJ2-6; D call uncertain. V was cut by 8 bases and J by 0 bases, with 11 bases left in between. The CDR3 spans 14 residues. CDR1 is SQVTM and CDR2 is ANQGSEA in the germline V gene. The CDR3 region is CSLTPRSGANVLTF. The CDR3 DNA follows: TGCAGCTTGACACCGCGCTCTGGGGCCAACGTCCTGACTTTC.

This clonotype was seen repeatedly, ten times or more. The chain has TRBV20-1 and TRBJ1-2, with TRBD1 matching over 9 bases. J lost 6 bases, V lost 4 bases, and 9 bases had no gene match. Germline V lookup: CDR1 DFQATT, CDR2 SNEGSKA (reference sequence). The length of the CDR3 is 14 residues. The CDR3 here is CSATLDRGGHGYTF. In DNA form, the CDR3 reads TGCAGTGCTACCCTGGACAGGGGAGGGCATGGCTACACCTTC.

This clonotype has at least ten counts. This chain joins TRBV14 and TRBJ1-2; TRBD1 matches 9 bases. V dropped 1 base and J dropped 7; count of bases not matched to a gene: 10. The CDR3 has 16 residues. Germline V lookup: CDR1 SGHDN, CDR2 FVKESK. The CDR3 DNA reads TGTGCCAGCAGCCAAGCCGGGGGACAGGGTGTCGCTGGCTACACCTTC. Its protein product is CASSQAGGQGVAGYTF.

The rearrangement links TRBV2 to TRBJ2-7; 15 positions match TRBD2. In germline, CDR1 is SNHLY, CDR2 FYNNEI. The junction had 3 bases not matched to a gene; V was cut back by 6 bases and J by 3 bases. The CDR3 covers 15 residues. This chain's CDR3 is CASRWTSGRDYEQYF. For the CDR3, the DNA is TGTGCCAGCAGGTGGACTAGCGGGAGGGACTACGAGCAGTACTTC.

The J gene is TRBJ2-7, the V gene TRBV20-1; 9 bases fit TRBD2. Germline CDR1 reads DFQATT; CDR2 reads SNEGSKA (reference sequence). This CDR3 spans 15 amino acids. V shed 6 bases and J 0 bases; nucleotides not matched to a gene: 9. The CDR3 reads CSARTLAGSSYEQYF. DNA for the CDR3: TGCAGTGCAAGAACTCTAGCGGGGTCCTCCTACGAGCAGTACTTC.

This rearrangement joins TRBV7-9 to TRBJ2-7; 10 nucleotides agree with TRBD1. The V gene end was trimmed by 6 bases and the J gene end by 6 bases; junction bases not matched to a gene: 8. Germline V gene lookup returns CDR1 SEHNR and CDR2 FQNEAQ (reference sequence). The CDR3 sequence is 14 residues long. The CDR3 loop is CASSPDRGPGEQYF. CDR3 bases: TGTGCCAGCAGTCCTGACAGGGGGCCGGGCGAGCAGTACTTC. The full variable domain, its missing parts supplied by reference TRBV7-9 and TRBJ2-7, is DTGVSQNPRHKITKRGQNVTFRCDPISEHNRLYWYRQTLGQGPEFLTYFQNEAQLEKSRLLSDRFSAERPKGSFSTLEIQRTEQGDSAMYLCASSPDRGPGEQYFGPGTRLTVT.

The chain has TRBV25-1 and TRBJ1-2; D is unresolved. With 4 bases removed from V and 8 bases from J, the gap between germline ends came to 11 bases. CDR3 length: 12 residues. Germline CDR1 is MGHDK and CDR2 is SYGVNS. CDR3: CASSAYSGGYTF. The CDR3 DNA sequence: TGTGCCAGCAGTGCTTACAGCGGCGGCTACACCTTC.

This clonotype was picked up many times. The CDR3: CASRSSGTEEVYGYTF. DNA of the CDR3: TGTGCCAGCAGAAGCTCCGGGACAGAAGAAGTCTATGGCTACACCTTC. This chain uses TRBV6-5 with TRBJ1-2; 7 positions match TRBD1. The CDR3 is made up of 16 amino acids. Germline values: CDR1 MNHEY, CDR2 SVGAGI. V dropped 6 bases and J dropped 4; count of bases not matched to a gene: 14.

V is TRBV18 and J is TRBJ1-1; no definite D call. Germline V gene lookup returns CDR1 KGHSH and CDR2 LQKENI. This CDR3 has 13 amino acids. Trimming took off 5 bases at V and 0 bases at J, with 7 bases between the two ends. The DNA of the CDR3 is TGTGCCAGCTCAATTGGGGTGAACACTGAAGCTTTCTTT. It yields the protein CASSIGVNTEAFF.

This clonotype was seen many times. This chain's CDR3 is CASSRDSTNYGYTF. CDR3 in DNA: TGTGCCAGCTCAAGGGACAGTACTAACTATGGCTACACCTTC. The chain recombines TRBV18 with TRBJ1-2, with 7 positions matching TRBD1. V was pared by 5 bases and J by 0 bases, with 3 bases of the junction left unmatched. This CDR3 spans 14 amino acids. Germline V CDR1 and CDR2: KGHSH, LQKENI.

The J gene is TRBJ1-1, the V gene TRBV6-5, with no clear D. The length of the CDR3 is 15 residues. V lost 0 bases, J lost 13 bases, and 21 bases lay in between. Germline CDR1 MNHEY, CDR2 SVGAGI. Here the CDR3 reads CASSYSGRRDPRGFF. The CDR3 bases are TGTGCCAGCAGTTACTCCGGGAGGCGGGATCCTCGTGGTTTCTTT.

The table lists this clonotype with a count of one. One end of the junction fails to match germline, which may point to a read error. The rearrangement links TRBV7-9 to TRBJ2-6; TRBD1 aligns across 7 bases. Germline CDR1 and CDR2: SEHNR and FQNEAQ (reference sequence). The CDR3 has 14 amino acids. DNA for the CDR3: TGTGCCAGCAGCTCGCCCCAGGGGGTCGGCACTGAAGCTTTC. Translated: CASSSPQGVGTEAF.

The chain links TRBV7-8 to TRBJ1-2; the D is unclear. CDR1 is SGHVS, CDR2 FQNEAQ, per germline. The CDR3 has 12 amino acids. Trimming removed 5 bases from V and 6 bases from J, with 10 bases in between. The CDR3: CASSQDGNGYTF. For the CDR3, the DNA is TGTGCCAGCAGCCAGGACGGAAATGGCTACACCTTC.

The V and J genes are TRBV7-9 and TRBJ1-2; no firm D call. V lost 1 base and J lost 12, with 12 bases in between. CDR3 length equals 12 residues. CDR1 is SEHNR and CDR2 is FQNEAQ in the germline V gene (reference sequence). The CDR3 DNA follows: TGTGCCAGCAGCTTAGAGGGAGCTGGAAACACCTTC. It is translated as CASSLEGAGNTF.

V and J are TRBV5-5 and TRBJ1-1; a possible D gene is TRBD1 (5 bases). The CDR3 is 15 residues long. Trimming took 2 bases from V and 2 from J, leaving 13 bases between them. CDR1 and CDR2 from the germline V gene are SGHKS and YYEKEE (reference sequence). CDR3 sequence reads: CASSLAPGRNTEAFF. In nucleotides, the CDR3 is TGTGCCAGCAGCTTAGCACCGGGACGAAACACTGAAGCTTTCTTT.

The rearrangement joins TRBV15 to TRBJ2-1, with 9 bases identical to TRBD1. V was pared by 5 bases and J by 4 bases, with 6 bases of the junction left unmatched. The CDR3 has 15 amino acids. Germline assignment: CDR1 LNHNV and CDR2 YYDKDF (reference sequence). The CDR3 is CATSSGTGKYNEQFF. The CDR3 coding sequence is TGTGCCACCAGCTCCGGGACAGGGAAATACAATGAGCAGTTCTTC.

The CDR3 DNA reads as TGTGCCAGCAGGGGGACGGGGGGTATGGCTGAAGCTTTCTTT. Encoded protein: CASRGTGGMAEAFF. The gene calls are TRBV6-5 and TRBJ1-1; TRBD1 is a possible D gene (5 bases). The CDR3 loop spans 14 amino acids. V gave up 6 bases and J gave up 6 bases, with 17 bases separating them. The germline V gene encodes CDR1 MNHEY and CDR2 SVGAGI.

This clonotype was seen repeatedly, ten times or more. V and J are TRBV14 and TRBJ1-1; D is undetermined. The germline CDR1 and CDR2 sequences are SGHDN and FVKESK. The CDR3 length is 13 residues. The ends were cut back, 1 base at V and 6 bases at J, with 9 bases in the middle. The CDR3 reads CASSQGNDPEAFF. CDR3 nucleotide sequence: TGTGCCAGCAGCCAAGGTAACGACCCTGAAGCTTTCTTT. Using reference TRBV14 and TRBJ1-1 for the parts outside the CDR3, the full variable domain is EAGVTQFPSHSVIEKGQTVTLRCDPISGHDNLYWYRRVMGKEIKFLLHFVKESKQDESGMPNNRFLAERTGGTYSTLKVQPAELEDSGVYFCASSQGNDPEAFFGQGTRLTVV.

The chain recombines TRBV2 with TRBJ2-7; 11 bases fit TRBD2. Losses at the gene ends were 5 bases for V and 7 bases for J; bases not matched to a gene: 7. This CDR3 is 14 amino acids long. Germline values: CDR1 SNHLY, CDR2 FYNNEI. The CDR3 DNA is TGTGCCAGCAGTCCGCGACTAGCGGGAAGGGAGCAGTACTTC. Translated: CASSPRLAGREQYF.

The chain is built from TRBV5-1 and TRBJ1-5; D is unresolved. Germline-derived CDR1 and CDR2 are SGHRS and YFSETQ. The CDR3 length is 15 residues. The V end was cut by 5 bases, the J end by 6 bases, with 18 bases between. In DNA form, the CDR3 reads TGCGCCAGCAGGTCGGACGCGGTCGAAGGTCAGCCCCAGCATTTT. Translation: CASRSDAVEGQPQHF.

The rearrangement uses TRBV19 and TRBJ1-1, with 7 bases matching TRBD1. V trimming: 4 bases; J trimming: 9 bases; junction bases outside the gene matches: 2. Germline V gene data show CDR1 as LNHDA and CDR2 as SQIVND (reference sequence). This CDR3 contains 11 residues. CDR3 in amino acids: CASSRGQQAFF. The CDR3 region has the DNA TGTGCCAGTAGTAGGGGACAGCAAGCTTTCTTT.

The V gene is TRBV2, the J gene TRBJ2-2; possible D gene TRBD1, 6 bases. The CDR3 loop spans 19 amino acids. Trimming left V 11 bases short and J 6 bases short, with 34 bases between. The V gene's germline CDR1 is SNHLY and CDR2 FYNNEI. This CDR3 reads CAGTRGIGEKLFFPGELFF. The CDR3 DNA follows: TGTGCCGGGACGAGGGGGATCGGTGAAAAACTGTTTTTTCCCGGGGAGCTGTTTTTT.

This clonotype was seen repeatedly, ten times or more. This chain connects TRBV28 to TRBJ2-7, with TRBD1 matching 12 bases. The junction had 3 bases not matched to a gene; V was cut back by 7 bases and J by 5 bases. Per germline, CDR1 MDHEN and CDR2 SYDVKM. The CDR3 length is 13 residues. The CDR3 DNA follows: TGTGCCAGCAAGGGACAGGGGGCGAACGAGCAGTACTTC. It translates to CASKGQGANEQYF.

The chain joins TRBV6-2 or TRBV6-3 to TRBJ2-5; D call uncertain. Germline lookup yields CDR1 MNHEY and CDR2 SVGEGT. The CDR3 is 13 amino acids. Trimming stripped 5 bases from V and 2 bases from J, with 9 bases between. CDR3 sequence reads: CASSKTGQETQYF. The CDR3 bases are TGTGCCAGCAGTAAAACCGGGCAAGAGACCCAGTACTTC.

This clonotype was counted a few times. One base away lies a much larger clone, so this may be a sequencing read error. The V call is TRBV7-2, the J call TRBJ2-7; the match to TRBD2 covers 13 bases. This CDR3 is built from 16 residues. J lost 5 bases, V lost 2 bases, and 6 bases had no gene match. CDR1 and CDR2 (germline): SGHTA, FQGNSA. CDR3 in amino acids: CASSLTRLAGGNEQYF. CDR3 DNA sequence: TGTGCCAGCAGCTTAACACGACTAGCGGGAGGTAACGAGCAGTACTTC. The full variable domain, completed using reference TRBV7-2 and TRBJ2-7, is GAGVSQSPSNKVTEKGKDVELRCDPISGHTALYWYRQSLGQGLEFLIYFQGNSAPDKSGLPSDRFSAERTGGSVSTLTIQRTQQEDSAVYLCASSLTRLAGGNEQYFGPGTRLTVT.